The next 30 T cell receptor beta chains were all read from a single sample in a study of human T cells and chemical hapten exposure. Using its own MiXCR run on the RACE reads, TCRdb lists one record per CDR3 protein. The sample lists tens of thousands of distinct CDR3 sequences, more than 9% occurring once. As to time point: pre-sensitization, week 0. Treatment denoted: therapeutic diphenylcyclopropenone sensitization with weekly scalp DPC. The starting material was whole blood, obtained in connection with sensitization to the hapten diphenylcyclopropenone (DPC). Receptors originate from a man aged 35-49 years with alopecia areata. Some clones in this sample may be carry-over from other donors' samples.

This clonotype was observed a few times. The chain is built from TRBV11-3 and TRBJ2-5, with 7 bases aligning to TRBD1. The germline V gene encodes CDR1 SGHNT and CDR2 YENEEA. V was pared by 1 base and J by 5 bases, with 10 bases of the junction left unmatched. The CDR3 runs 16 residues. The CDR3 spells CASSLGARGPTETQYF. CDR3 bases: TGTGCCAGCAGCTTAGGGGCTAGGGGGCCTACGGAGACCCAGTACTTC.

This clonotype was seen many times. The V gene is TRBV9, the J gene TRBJ2-1, with 13 bases that match TRBD2. Germline-derived CDR1 and CDR2 are SGDLS and YYNGEE. V shed 8 bases and J 9 bases; nucleotides not matched to a gene: 8. This CDR3 is built from 14 residues. Written as DNA, the CDR3 is TGTGCCAGTTCCGGGACTAGCGGGATGGCTGAGCAGTTCTTC. It is translated as CASSGTSGMAEQFF.

This clonotype came up a few times. This rearrangement joins TRBV2 to TRBJ2-1; D perhaps matches TRBD2 (5 bases). There are 13 residues in the CDR3. Trimming removed 0 bases at V and 10 bases at J, with 10 bases between. Per germline, CDR1 SNHLY and CDR2 FYNNEI. This CDR3 reads CASSEAREGEQFF. The CDR3, as DNA: TGTGCCAGCAGTGAAGCGCGAGAGGGAGAGCAGTTCTTC.

In this sample, this clonotype turned up many times. The chain combines TRBV29-1 with TRBJ2-2; the match to TRBD1 covers 9 bases. Trimming removed 7 bases from V and 5 bases from J; junction bases left unmatched: 11. The CDR3 is made up of 15 amino acids. Looked up from germline, CDR1 is SQVTM and CDR2 is ANQGSEA. The DNA for the CDR3 is TGCAGCGCCGCTTATGGGACAGGGTGGACCGGGGAGCTGTTTTTT. Residues: CSAAYGTGWTGELFF.

This clonotype was picked up many times. CDR3 protein: CASSYILASEQFF. Written as DNA, the CDR3 is TGTGCCAGCAGTTATATACTAGCATCTGAGCAGTTCTTC. The V gene is TRBV6-1, the J gene TRBJ2-1; maybe TRBD2 (6 bases). V was cut by 5 bases and J by 9 bases, with 14 bases left in between. The CDR3 runs to 13 residues. CDR1 MNHNS and CDR2 SASEGT come from the germline V gene.

This clonotype was counted ten times or more. The chain couples TRBV10-2 to TRBJ2-7; D remains unclear. Between the trimmed V and J ends, which lost 4 bases and 4 bases, there was a span of 5 bases. CDR3 length equals 11 residues. Germline V gives CDR1 WSHSY, CDR2 SAAADI. CDR3 amino acids: CASSASYEQYF. In nucleotides, the CDR3 is TGCGCCAGCAGTGCCAGTTACGAGCAGTACTTC.

This clonotype appeared many times. V usage is TRBV28 and J usage is TRBJ2-5; D may correspond to TRBD1 or TRBD2 (6 bases each). CDR3 length: 15 residues. The V and J ends lost 6 bases and 9 bases respectively, with 23 bases between them. Germline loops: CDR1 MDHEN, CDR2 SYDVKM. The CDR3 region is CASRLGGQAPAAQYF. The CDR3 DNA sequence: TGTGCCAGCAGGCTAGGGGGGCAGGCCCCTGCAGCCCAGTACTTC.

The chain couples TRBV14 to TRBJ2-1; D is undetermined. Looked up from germline, CDR1 is SGHDN and CDR2 is FVKESK. The CDR3 spans 16 residues. Trimming left V 0 bases short and J 3 bases short, with 12 bases between. The CDR3 region is CASSQELAPSYNEQFF. The CDR3 nucleotides are TGTGCCAGCAGCCAAGAGCTCGCACCAAGCTACAATGAGCAGTTCTTC.

This clonotype was observed at least ten times. CDR3 region: CASTADRAHEQYF. The CDR3 nucleotides are TGTGCCAGCACCGCGGACAGGGCGCACGAGCAGTACTTC. V usage is TRBV11-2 and J usage is TRBJ2-7, with 8 bases identical to TRBD1. In germline, CDR1 is SGHAT, CDR2 FQNNGV. After removal of 7 bases from V and 5 bases from J, the junction contained 7 bases not matched to a gene. The length of the CDR3 is 13 residues.

This clonotype showed up just a few times. The V and J genes are TRBV27 and TRBJ2-5; 11 nucleotides match TRBD2. V lost 6 bases, J lost 3 bases, and 9 bases stayed unmatched. In germline, CDR1 is MNHEY, CDR2 SMNVEV (reference sequence). CDR3 size: 16 residues. The DNA of the CDR3 is TGTGCCAGCAGCCCCCCTGGGACTAGCGGTAAAGAGACCCAGTACTTC. Residues: CASSPPGTSGKETQYF.

This clonotype was seen only a few times. The rearrangement joins TRBV6-6 to TRBJ2-4, with 8 bases lining up with TRBD1. Germline V lookup: CDR1 MNHNY, CDR2 SVGAGI (reference sequence). This CDR3 comprises 14 residues. V lost 4 bases and J lost 7; bases outside the gene matches: 6. The CDR3: CASSFWTGKNIQYF. The CDR3 DNA reads TGTGCCAGCAGTTTTTGGACAGGGAAGAACATTCAGTACTTC.

In this sample, this clonotype turned up a few times. The rearrangement links TRBV6-5 to TRBJ1-1, with a tentative D call TRBD1 (5 bases). Germline CDR1 reads MNHEY; CDR2 reads SVGAGI. V was clipped by 2 bases and J by 0 bases, with 13 bases between them. The CDR3 loop spans 16 amino acids. DNA of the CDR3: TGTGCCAGCAGTTACGGGGCAGGGAGGTTGAACACTGAAGCTTTCTTT. Amino acids: CASSYGAGRLNTEAFF.

The rearrangement links TRBV6-5 to TRBJ2-3; D is ambiguous. V gave up 7 bases and J gave up 1 base, with 12 bases separating them. The CDR3 consists of 14 residues. The germline CDR1 and CDR2 sequences are MNHEY and SVGAGI. In nucleotides, the CDR3 is TGTGCCAGCAAGCGATTCGGGCGCACAGATACGCAGTATTTT. It codes for CASKRFGRTDTQYF.

This clonotype was seen only a few times. The J gene is TRBJ2-7, the V gene TRBV7-9, with D unresolved. The CDR3 consists of 14 residues. Germline CDR1 reads SEHNR; CDR2 reads FQNEAQ (reference sequence). V was pared by 4 bases and J by 6 bases, with 16 bases between. DNA of the CDR3: TGTGCCAGCAGCTCACGGACGGCGGAGCTCGAGCAGTACTTC. Encoded protein: CASSSRTAELEQYF.

This clonotype was recorded at least ten times. J is TRBJ2-4 and V is TRBV14; possibly TRBD1 for D (6 bases). The CDR3 has 17 residues. The V gene lost 1 base and the J gene lost 3 bases, with 16 bases spanning the gap. Germline assignment: CDR1 SGHDN and CDR2 FVKESK. The CDR3 is CASSQATGSFVKNIQYF. The CDR3 bases are TGTGCCAGCAGCCAAGCCACAGGGTCTTTCGTCAAAAACATTCAGTACTTC.

Many counts were recorded for this clonotype. J is TRBJ2-3 and V is TRBV7-2; TRBD2 matches 10 bases. Trimming took 4 bases from V and 4 from J; bases not matched to a gene: 11. Germline lookup yields CDR1 SGHTA and CDR2 FQGNSA. The CDR3 length is 17 residues. CDR3 sequence: CASSYSSGRSRADTQYF. CDR3 sequence (DNA): TGTGCCAGCAGCTATTCTAGCGGGAGAAGTAGGGCAGATACGCAGTATTTT.

The chain has TRBV28 and TRBJ2-7, with D possibly being TRBD1 (6 bases). The germline V gene has CDR1 MDHEN and CDR2 SYDVKM. V lost 6 bases, J lost 7 bases, and 13 bases lay in between. This CDR3 region has 12 residues. This CDR3 reads CASSTGIWEQYF. The CDR3 DNA reads as TGTGCCAGCAGCACAGGGATCTGGGAGCAGTACTTC. The full variable domain, with the rest looked up from reference TRBV28 and TRBJ2-7, is DVKVTQSSRYLVKRTGEKVFLECVQDMDHENMFWYRQDPGLGLRLIYFSYDVKMKEKGDIPEGYSVSREKKERFSLILESASTNQTSMYLCASSTGIWEQYFGPGTRLTVT.

This clonotype has only a few counts. This chain links TRBV5-4 with TRBJ2-2; 11 bases align to TRBD2. The germline V gene has CDR1 SGHNT and CDR2 YYREEE (reference sequence). This CDR3 spans 17 amino acids. V dropped 0 bases and J dropped 6; count of bases not matched to a gene: 7. The CDR3, as DNA: TGTGCCAGCAGCTTGGTAGCGGGAGGGCCGAGGGCCGGGGAGCTGTTTTTT. This sequence encodes CASSLVAGGPRAGELFF.

This clonotype was counted a few times. This chain connects TRBV28 to TRBJ2-7; maybe TRBD1 (7 bases). The germline gives CDR1 MDHEN, CDR2 SYDVKM. This CDR3 comprises 14 residues. V lost 3 bases and J lost 6, with 15 bases in between. The CDR3 DNA reads TGTGCCAGCAGTTTTGTGGAGGGGGCAGGCGAGCAGTACTTC. It encodes CASSFVEGAGEQYF.

V and J are TRBV7-9 and TRBJ2-5; TRBD2 matches at 9 bases. This CDR3 has 15 amino acids. The ends lost 3 bases at V and 4 bases at J; junction bases unmatched: 6. Germline assignment: CDR1 SEHNR and CDR2 FQNEAQ (reference sequence). For the CDR3, the DNA is TGTGCCAGCAGCTTGAGTGCGGGAGGGCCAGAGACCCAGTACTTC. Its protein is CASSLSAGGPETQYF.

In this sample, this clonotype turned up a few times. V usage is TRBV20-1 and J usage is TRBJ2-3; a possible D gene is TRBD2 (6 bases). This CDR3 region has 15 residues. V shed 5 bases and J shed 0 bases, with 15 bases lying between them. CDR1 and CDR2 (germline): DFQATT, SNEGSKA (reference sequence). CDR3 region: CSAFLAAQSTDTQYF. CDR3 coding DNA: TGCAGTGCTTTCTTAGCGGCACAGAGCACAGATACGCAGTATTTT.

This clonotype was recorded at least ten times. The genes are TRBV3-1 and TRBJ2-7, with D possibly being TRBD1 (5 bases). The V gene's germline CDR1 is LGHDT and CDR2 YNNKEL (reference sequence). This CDR3 has 16 amino acids. V was trimmed by 0 bases and J by 7 bases, leaving 19 bases between them. CDR3 region: CASSQDFRGPLREQYF. The CDR3 bases are TGTGCCAGCAGCCAAGACTTTAGGGGCCCATTGAGGGAGCAGTACTTC.

V is TRBV12-3 or TRBV12-4 and J is TRBJ2-7; 9 bases align to TRBD2. CDR3 length equals 15 residues. The V gene end was trimmed by 0 bases and the J gene end by 4 bases; junction bases not matched to a gene: 4. The CDR3 spells CASSLALAGRYEQYF. CDR3 coding DNA: TGTGCCAGCAGTTTAGCGCTAGCGGGAAGGTACGAGCAGTACTTC.

This clonotype occurred a few times. The rearrangement joins TRBV2 to TRBJ2-2; D call uncertain. V was shortened by 6 bases and J by 1 base, with 15 bases between the two germline ends. The CDR3 covers 16 residues. Germline-derived CDR1 and CDR2 are SNHLY and FYNNEI. The CDR3 region is CASRRSTALNTGELFF. CDR3 DNA sequence: TGTGCCAGCAGACGTTCCACGGCTTTGAACACCGGGGAGCTGTTTTTT.

This clonotype was seen only a few times. The chain's CDR3 is CAWSLGQAYGYTF. The CDR3 DNA reads as TGTGCCTGGAGTCTCGGACAGGCCTATGGCTACACCTTC. The V gene is TRBV30, the J gene TRBJ1-2; TRBD1 aligns across 7 bases. The germline gives CDR1 GTSNPN, CDR2 SVGIG (reference sequence). The CDR3 contains 13 residues. The J segment lost 4 bases and the V segment lost 2 bases, leaving 4 bases of the junction unmatched. Supplemented by reference TRBV30 and TRBJ1-2, the full variable domain reads SQTIHQWPATLVQPVGSPLSLECTVEGTSNPNLYWYRQAAGRGLQLLFYSVGIGQISSEVPQNLSASRPQDRQFILSSKKLLLSDSGFYLCAWSLGQAYGYTFGSGTRLTVV.

A few counts support this clonotype. The chain recombines TRBV14 with TRBJ1-5; no reliable D call. Germline V gene lookup returns CDR1 SGHDN and CDR2 FVKESK. Trimming pared 1 base from V and 9 bases from J, leaving 10 bases between. The CDR3 extends over 13 amino acids. The CDR3 DNA follows: TGTGCCAGCAGCCAAGGCCCCAGGTTGCCCCAGCATTTT. It yields the protein CASSQGPRLPQHF.

The table lists this clonotype with many counts. The chain links TRBV12-3 or TRBV12-4 to TRBJ1-4; TRBD1 agrees at 9 bases. The CDR3 is 15 amino acids. V dropped 6 bases and J dropped 2; count of bases not matched to a gene: 4. The CDR3 DNA is TGTGCCAGCAGCTCACAGGGGGCGACTAATGAAAAACTGTTTTTT. Its translation: CASSSQGATNEKLFF.

This clonotype was counted a few times. V usage is TRBV28 and J usage is TRBJ1-1; D is possibly TRBD1 (5 bases). The V gene lost 4 bases and the J gene lost 5 bases, with 14 bases spanning the gap. The CDR3 runs to 14 residues. From germline, CDR1 is MDHEN and CDR2 SYDVKM. The CDR3 is CASSSPGEGTEAFF. In nucleotides, the CDR3 is TGTGCCAGCAGTTCTCCGGGAGAGGGGACTGAAGCTTTCTTT.

This clonotype was seen repeatedly, ten times or more. The J gene is TRBJ1-3, the V gene TRBV12-3 or TRBV12-4; D remains ambiguous. The CDR3 is made up of 12 amino acids. Between the trimmed V and J ends, which lost 5 bases and 4 bases, there was a span of 6 bases. CDR3 loop: CASSRGGNTIYF. DNA of the CDR3: TGTGCCAGCAGTCGCGGGGGAAACACCATATATTTT.

The chain carries TRBV28 and TRBJ1-2, with unresolved D. V lost 6 bases, J lost 2 bases, and 13 bases lay in between. This CDR3 region has 14 residues. Per germline, CDR1 MDHEN and CDR2 SYDVKM. CDR3 residues: CASSPLSNNYGYTF. DNA of the CDR3: TGTGCCAGCAGCCCCTTATCCAACAACTATGGCTACACCTTC.